The 5 T cell receptor beta chains below all came from one sample that was sequenced in a study of cytomegalovirus exposure and HLA in healthy donors. PCR involved 60 Vbeta and 13 Jbeta primers. Using immunoSEQ multiplex PCR, the repertoire was profiled, and TCRdb retains in-frame clones only, with some absent. The sample contains 100,000 to 150,000 clones, 70% to 85% of which appear only once. Input material: PBMCs. The receptor source for this set is a man aged 18 to 29 in good health and CMV-seropositive.

V gene TRBV7-9 combines with J gene TRBJ2-7; TRBD1 aligns across 9 bases. V shed 3 bases, J shed 5 bases, and the junction held 5 bases outside the gene matches. The germline V gene encodes CDR1 SEHNR and CDR2 FQNEAQ (reference sequence). The CDR3 has 14 residues. DNA for the CDR3: TGTGCCAGCAGCTTGACAGGGGGTGCCCACGAGCAGTACTTC. It specifies CASSLTGGAHEQYF.

The V call is TRBV7-9, the J call TRBJ1-1; 7 nucleotides match TRBD1. V dropped 4 bases and J dropped 1; count of bases not matched to a gene: 6. CDR1 and CDR2 from the germline V gene are SEHNR and FQNEAQ (reference sequence). The CDR3 is 15 amino acids. CDR3 in DNA: TGTGCCAGCAGCTACCCGACAGGGCAGAACACTGAAGCTTTCTTT. This encodes CASSYPTGQNTEAFF.

Regarding this clone: This CDR3 is also generated by other DNA sequences in the sample. The V and J genes are TRBV18 and TRBJ1-1, with D possibly matching TRBD1 (6 bases). The CDR3 consists of 14 residues. Germline V gene lookup returns CDR1 KGHSH and CDR2 LQKENI. Trimming took 7 bases from V and 3 from J, leaving 15 bases between them. The DNA of the CDR3 is TGTGCCAGCTTAAACAGAGGGGGGGACACTGAAGCTTTCTTT. Amino acids: CASLNRGGDTEAFF.

CDR3 sequence: CASSLNGVRGYEQYF. The CDR3 DNA reads TGTGCCAGCAGCTTAAATGGGGTCCGGGGGTACGAGCAGTACTTC. The V call is TRBV7-3, the J call TRBJ2-7; D perhaps matches TRBD2 (6 bases). Deletions cut 1 base from V and 4 bases from J, with 14 bases between. The germline V gene encodes CDR1 SGHTA and CDR2 FQGTGA. CDR3 length: 15 amino acids.

The chain recombines TRBV6-6 with TRBJ1-1, with a tentative D call TRBD1 (5 bases). The CDR3 consists of 14 residues. Between the trimmed V and J ends, which lost 6 bases and 2 bases, there was a span of 13 bases. CDR1 is MNHNY and CDR2 is SVGAGI in the germline V gene (reference sequence). Here the CDR3 DNA reads TGTGCCAGCAGCCTGGCAGGGCGAAACACTGAAGCTTTCTTT. Encoded protein: CASSLAGRNTEAFF.